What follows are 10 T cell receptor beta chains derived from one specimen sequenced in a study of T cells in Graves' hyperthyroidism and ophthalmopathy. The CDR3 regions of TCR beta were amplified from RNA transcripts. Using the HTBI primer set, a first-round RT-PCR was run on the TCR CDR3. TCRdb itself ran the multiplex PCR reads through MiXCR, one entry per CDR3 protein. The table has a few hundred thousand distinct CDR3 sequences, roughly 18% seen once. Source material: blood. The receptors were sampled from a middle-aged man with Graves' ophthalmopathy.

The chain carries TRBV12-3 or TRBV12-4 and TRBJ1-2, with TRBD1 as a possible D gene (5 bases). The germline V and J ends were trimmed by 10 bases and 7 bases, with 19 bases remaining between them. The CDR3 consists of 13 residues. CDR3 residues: CATRSGMALGYTF. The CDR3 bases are TGTGCCACCCGATCAGGGATGGCCCTTGGCTACACCTTC.

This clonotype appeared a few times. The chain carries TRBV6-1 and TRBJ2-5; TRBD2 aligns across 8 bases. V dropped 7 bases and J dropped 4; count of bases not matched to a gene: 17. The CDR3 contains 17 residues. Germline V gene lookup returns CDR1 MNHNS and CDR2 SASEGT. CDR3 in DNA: TGTGCCAGCACCCTAAGCGTTGGCGGGAGGCTGAGAGAGACCCAGTACTTC. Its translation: CASTLSVGGRLRETQYF.

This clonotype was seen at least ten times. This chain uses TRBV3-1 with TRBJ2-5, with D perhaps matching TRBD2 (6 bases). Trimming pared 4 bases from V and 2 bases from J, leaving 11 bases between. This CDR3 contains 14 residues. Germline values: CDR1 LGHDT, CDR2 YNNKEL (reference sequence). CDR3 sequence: CASSLAGWQETQYF. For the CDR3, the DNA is TGTGCCAGCAGCCTGGCGGGATGGCAAGAGACCCAGTACTTC.

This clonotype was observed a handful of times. The CDR3 region is CASSPYGTALQETQYF. CDR3 coding DNA: TGCGCCAGCAGCCCATACGGGACCGCCTTACAAGAGACCCAGTACTTC. This chain links TRBV5-1 with TRBJ2-5, with D perhaps assigned TRBD1 or TRBD2 (5 bases each). The V gene lost 4 bases and the J gene lost 2 bases, with 18 bases spanning the gap. The CDR3 has 16 residues. The germline CDR1 and CDR2 sequences are SGHRS and YFSETQ.

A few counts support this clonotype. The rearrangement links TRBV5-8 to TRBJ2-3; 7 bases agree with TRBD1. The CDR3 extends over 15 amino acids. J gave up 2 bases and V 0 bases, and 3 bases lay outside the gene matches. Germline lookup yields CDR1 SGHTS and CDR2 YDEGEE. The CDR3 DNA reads TGTGCCAGCAGCTTGGGACAGGGAACCACAGATACGCAGTATTTT. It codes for CASSLGQGTTDTQYF.

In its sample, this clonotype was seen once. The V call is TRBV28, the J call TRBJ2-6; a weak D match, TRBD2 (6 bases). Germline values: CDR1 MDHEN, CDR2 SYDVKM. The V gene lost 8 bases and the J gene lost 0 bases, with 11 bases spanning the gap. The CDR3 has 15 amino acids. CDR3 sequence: CASGMGLSGANVLTF. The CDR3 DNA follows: TGTGCCAGCGGCATGGGACTCTCTGGGGCCAACGTCCTGACTTTC.

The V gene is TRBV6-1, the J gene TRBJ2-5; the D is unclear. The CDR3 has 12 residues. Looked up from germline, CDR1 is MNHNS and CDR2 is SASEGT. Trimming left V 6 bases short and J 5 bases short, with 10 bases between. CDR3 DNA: TGTGCCAGCAGGACAAATTTTGAGACCCAGTACTTC. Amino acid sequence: CASRTNFETQYF.

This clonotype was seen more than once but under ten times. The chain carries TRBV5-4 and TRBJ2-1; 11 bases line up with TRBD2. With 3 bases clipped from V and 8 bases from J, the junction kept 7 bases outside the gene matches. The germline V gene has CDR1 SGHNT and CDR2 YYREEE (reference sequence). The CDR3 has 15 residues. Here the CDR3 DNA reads TGTGCCAGCAGCTCGGCTAGCGGGAGGTTGGATGAGCAGTTCTTC. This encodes CASSSASGRLDEQFF.

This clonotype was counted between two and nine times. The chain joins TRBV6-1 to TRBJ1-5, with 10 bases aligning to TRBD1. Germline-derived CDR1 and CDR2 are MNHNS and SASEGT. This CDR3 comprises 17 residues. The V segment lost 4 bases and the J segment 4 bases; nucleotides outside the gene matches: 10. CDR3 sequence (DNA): TGTGCCAGCAGTGCACGAACCCGGACAGGGGGGAATCAGCCCCAGCATTTT. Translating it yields CASSARTRTGGNQPQHF.

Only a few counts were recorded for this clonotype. The CDR3 region has the DNA TGTGCCTGGAGTGTTCGAGGGGTCAATGAGCAGTTCTTC. Amino acids: CAWSVRGVNEQFF. This rearrangement joins TRBV30 to TRBJ2-1; TRBD1 or TRBD2 may be the D gene (5 bases each). Germline CDR1 and CDR2: GTSNPN and SVGIG (reference sequence). The CDR3 covers 13 residues. The V gene lost 0 bases and the J gene lost 6 bases, with 9 bases spanning the gap.